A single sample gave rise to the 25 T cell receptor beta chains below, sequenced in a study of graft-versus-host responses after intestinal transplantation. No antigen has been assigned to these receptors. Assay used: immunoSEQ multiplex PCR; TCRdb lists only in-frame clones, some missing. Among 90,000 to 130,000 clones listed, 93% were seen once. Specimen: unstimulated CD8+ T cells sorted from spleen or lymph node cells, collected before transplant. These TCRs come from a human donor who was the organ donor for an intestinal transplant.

In DNA, the CDR3 is TGCGCCAGCAGCCCCCGGGTCCATGAGCAGTTCTTC. Translation gives CASSPRVHEQFF. V usage is TRBV5-1 and J usage is TRBJ2-1; D not resolved. The CDR3 has 12 amino acids. The V gene lost 4 bases and the J gene lost 8 bases, with 10 bases spanning the gap. Germline V gene sequence: CDR1 SGHRS, CDR2 YFSETQ.

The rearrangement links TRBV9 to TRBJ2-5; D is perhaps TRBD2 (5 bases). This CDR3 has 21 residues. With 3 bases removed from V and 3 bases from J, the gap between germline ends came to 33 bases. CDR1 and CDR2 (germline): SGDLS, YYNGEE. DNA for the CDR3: TGTGCCAGCAGCGCGGCTGCCGGGATTCAAGTAGACGGATACTCAGAAGAGACCCAGTACTTC. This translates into CASSAAAGIQVDGYSEETQYF.

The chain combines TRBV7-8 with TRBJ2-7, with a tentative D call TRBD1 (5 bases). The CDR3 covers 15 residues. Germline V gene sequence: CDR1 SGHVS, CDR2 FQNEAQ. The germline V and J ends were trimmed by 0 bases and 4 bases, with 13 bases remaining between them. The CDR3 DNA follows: TGTGCCAGCAGCTTAGCCTCCAGGGCTTATTACGAGCAGTACTTC. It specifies CASSLASRAYYEQYF.

In DNA form, the CDR3 reads TGTGCCAGCGGAGGTCTAGCGGGGGGCAATGAGCAGTTCTTC. It yields the protein CASGGLAGGNEQFF. This chain connects TRBV2 to TRBJ2-1, with TRBD2 identical over 11 bases. Per the germline V gene, CDR1 is SNHLY and CDR2 is FYNNEI. Trimming at V came to 8 bases and at J to 6 bases, leaving 6 bases not matched to a gene. The CDR3 consists of 14 residues.

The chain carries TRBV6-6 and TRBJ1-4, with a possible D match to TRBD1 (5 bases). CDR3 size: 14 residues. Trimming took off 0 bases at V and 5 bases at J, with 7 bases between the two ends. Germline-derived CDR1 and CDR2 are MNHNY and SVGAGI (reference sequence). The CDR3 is CASSYSSGNEKLFF. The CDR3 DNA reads TGTGCCAGCAGTTACTCGTCAGGGAATGAAAAACTGTTTTTT.

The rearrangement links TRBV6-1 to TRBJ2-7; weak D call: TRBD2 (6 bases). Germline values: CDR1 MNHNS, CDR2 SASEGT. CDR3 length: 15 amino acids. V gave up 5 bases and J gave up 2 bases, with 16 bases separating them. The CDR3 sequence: CASSNVGRDPYEQYF. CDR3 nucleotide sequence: TGTGCCAGCAGTAATGTTGGGCGGGATCCCTACGAGCAGTACTTC.

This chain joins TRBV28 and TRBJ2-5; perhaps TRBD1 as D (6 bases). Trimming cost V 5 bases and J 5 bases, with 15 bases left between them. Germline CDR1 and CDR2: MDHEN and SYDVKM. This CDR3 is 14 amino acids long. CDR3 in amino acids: CASSPYRDGETQYF. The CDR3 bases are TGTGCCAGCAGTCCCTACAGGGATGGGGAGACCCAGTACTTC.

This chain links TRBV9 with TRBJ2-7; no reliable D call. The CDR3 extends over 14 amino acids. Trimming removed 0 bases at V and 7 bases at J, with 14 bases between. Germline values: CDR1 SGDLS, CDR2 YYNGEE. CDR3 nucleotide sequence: TGTGCCAGCAGCGTAGCTTTTACAGCGTCGGAGCAGTACTTC. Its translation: CASSVAFTASEQYF.

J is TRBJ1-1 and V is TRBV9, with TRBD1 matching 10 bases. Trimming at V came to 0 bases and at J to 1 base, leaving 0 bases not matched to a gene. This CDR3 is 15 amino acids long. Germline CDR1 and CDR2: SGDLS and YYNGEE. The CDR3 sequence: CASSVGTGGNTEAFF. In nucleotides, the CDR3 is TGTGCCAGCAGCGTAGGGACAGGGGGGAACACTGAAGCTTTCTTT.

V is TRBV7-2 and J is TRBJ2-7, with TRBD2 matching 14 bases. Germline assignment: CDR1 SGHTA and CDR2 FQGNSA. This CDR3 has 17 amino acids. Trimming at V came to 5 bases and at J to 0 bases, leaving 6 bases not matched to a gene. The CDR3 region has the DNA TGTGCCAGCAGCGTGACTAGCGGGAGGGCCCTCTCCTACGAGCAGTACTTC. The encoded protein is CASSVTSGRALSYEQYF. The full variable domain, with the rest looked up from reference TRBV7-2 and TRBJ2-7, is GAGVSQSPSNKVTEKGKDVELRCDPISGHTALYWYRQSLGQGLEFLIYFQGNSAPDKSGLPSDRFSAERTGGSVSTLTIQRTQQEDSAVYLCASSVTSGRALSYEQYFGPGTRLTVT.

DNA for the CDR3: TGCGCCAGCAGCCGACATTATCTCGGGTGGGTGAACACTGAAGCTTTCTTT. This translates into CASSRHYLGWVNTEAFF. The chain is built from TRBV4-1 and TRBJ1-1; D gene uncertain. CDR1 MGHRA and CDR2 YSYEKL come from the germline V gene. V dropped 4 bases and J dropped 0 bases, with 18 bases sitting between them. The CDR3 runs 17 residues.

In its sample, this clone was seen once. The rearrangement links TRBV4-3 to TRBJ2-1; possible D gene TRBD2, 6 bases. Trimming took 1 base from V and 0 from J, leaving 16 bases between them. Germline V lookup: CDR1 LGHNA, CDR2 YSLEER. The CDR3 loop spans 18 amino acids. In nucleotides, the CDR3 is TGCGCCAGCAGCCAAGGTTCGGCGGAGCGGGTCTCCTACAATGAGCAGTTCTTC. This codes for CASSQGSAERVSYNEQFF.

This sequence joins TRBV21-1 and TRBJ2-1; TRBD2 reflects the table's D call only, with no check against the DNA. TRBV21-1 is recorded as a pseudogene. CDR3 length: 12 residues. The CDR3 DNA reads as TGTGCCAGCAGCAAAGTTAGGAGGGAGCGGTTCTTC. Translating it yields CASSKVRRERFF.

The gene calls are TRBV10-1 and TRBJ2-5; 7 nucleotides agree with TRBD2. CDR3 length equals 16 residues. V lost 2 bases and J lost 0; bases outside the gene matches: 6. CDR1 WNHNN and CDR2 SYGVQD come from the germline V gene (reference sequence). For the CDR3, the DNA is TGCGCCAGCAGTGAGGGTAGTGGGAGGGACCAAGAGACCCAGTACTTC. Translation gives CASSEGSGRDQETQYF.

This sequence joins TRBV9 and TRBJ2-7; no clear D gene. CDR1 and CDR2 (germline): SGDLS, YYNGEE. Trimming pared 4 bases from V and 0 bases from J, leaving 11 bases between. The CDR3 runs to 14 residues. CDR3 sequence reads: CASSPGSSSYEQYF. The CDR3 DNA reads TGTGCCAGCAGCCCCGGCTCGAGCTCCTACGAGCAGTACTTC. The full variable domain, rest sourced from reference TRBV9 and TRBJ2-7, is DSGVTQTPKHLITATGQRVTLRCSPRSGDLSVYWYQQSLDQGLQFLIQYYNGEERAKGNILERFSAQQFPDLHSELNLSSLELGDSALYFCASSPGSSSYEQYFGPGTRLTVT.

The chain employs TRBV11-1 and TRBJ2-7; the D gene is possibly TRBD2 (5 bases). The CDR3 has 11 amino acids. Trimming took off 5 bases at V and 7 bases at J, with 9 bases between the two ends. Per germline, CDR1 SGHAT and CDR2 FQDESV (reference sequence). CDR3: CASSPDWEQYF. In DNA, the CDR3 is TGTGCCAGCAGCCCGGACTGGGAGCAGTACTTC.

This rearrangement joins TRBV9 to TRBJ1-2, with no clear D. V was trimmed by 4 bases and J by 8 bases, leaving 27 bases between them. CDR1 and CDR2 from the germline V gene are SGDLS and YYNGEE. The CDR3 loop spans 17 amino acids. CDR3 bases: TGTGCCAGCAGCAACAACCGGGTTACCGGGTCCCTGAGGGGCTACACCTTC. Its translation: CASSNNRVTGSLRGYTF.

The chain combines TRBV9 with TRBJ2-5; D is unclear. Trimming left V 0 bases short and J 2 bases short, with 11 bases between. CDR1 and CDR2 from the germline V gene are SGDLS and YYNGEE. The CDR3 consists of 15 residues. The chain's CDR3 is CASSVGAVLQETQYF. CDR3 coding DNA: TGTGCCAGCAGCGTAGGGGCGGTCCTTCAAGAGACCCAGTACTTC.

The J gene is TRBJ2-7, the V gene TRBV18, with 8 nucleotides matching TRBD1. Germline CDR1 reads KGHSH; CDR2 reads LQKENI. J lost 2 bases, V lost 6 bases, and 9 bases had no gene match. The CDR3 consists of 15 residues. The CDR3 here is CASSLSGGSAYEQYF. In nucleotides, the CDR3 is TGTGCCAGCTCCCTATCAGGGGGCTCAGCCTACGAGCAGTACTTC.

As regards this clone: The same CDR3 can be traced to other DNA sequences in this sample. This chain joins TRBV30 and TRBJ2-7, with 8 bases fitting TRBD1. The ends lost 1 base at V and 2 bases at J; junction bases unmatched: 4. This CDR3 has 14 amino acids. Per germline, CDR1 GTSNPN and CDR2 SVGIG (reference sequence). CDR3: CAWSAGTGAYEQYF. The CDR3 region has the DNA TGTGCCTGGAGTGCAGGGACAGGAGCCTACGAGCAGTACTTC.

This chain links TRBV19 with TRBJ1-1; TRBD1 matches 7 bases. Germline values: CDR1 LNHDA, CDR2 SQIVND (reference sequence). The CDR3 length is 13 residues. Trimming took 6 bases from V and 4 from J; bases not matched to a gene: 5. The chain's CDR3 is CASSQTGSTEAFF. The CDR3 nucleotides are TGTGCCAGTAGCCAGACAGGGAGCACTGAAGCTTTCTTT.

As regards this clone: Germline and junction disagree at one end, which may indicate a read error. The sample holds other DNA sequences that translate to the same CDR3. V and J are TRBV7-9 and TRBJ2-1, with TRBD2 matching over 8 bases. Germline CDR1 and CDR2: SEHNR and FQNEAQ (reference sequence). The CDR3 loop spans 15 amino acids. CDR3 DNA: TGTGCCAGCAGCTTGAGCGGGGGCTCCTACAACGAGCAGTTCTTC. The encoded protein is CASSLSGGSYNEQFF.

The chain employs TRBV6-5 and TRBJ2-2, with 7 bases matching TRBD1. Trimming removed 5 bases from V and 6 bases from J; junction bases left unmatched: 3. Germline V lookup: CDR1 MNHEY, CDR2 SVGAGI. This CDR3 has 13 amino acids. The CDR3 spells CASSTQGAGELFF. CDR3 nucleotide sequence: TGTGCCAGCAGTACCCAGGGGGCCGGGGAGCTGTTTTTT.

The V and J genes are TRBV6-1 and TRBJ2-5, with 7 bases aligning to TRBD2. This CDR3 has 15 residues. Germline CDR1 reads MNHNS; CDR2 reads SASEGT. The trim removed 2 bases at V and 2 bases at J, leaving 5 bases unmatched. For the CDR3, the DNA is TGTGCCAGCAGTGAAAATCCTAGCGGTCAAGAGACCCAGTACTTC. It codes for CASSENPSGQETQYF.

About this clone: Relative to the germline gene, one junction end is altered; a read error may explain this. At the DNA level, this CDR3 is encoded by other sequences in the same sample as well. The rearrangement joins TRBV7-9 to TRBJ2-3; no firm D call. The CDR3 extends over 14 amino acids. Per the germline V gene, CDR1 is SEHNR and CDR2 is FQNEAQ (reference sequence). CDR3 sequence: CASSLSESGDTQYF. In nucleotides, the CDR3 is TGCGCCAGCAGCTTGAGTGAATCTGGGGATACGCAGTATTTT.